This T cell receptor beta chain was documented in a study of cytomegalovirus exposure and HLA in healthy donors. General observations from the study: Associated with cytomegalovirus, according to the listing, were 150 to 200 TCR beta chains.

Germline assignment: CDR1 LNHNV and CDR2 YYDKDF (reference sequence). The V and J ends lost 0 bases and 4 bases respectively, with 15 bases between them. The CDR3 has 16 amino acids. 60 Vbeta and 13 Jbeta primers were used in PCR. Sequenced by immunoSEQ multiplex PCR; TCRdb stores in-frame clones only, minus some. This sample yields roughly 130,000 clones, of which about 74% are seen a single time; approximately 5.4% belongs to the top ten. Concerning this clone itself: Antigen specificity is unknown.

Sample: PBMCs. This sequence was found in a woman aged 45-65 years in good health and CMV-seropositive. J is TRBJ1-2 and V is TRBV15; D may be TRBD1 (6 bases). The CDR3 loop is CATSRDYRDSIYGYTF. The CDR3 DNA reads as TGTGCCACCAGCAGAGATTACAGGGATTCGATCTATGGCTACACCTTC.